This note documents a single T cell receptor (beta chain) sequence. Its antigen remains undetermined. No base qualities exist here, and no much larger clone lies one base off it. TCRbeta CDR3 regions were amplified from genomic DNA using the immunoSEQ Assay, a bias-controlled multiplex PCR. The source study handled its data this way. Within the assay, amplification of reference gene primers was used to estimate how many nucleated cells each sample contained. To quantify the absolute abundance of each unique TCRbeta CDR3 rearrangement, sequence reads were collapsed and filtered. For each sample, productive Simpson clonality was calculated as the square root of Simpson's diversity index over productive rearrangements. TCRdb mirrors the immuneACCESS table, restricted to in-frame sequences. Some clones are absent from its copies; in checked studies, under half trace to an unresolved V gene, and the reason for the others is unknown. The V and J calls and clone size were taken over from that table, and D and trimming were inferred from the DNA. This sample is represented by 110,000 to 150,000 clones; around 80% of them were singletons. Approximately 3.4% of the sample is held by the ten biggest clonotypes.

Trimming takes 5 bases off V and 9 bases off J; junction bases not matched to a gene: 7. The CDR3 runs 14 amino acids, cysteine and phenylalanine included. Left in the record is the CDR3 DNA by itself, 42 bases read in frame from the first base. Sequences SGHTA (CDR1) and FQGNSA (CDR2) are obtained from the germline V gene. This sample is part of a study of blood T cell repertoires in COVID-19 (TCRdb year 2020). With respect to the entire study: Collaborator samples came from the United States, Italy and Spain and covered acute and convalescent phases of COVID-19. The dataset comprised deeply sampled blood TCRbeta repertoires from subjects exposed to, actively infected with, or recovered from COVID-19. Where HLA class I and class II types were available, the types were taken from metadata supplied by the sample provider, not from assay-based typing. A de-identified subject ID, COVID-19 status, age in years and sex were almost always included in the sample metadata. The samples were drawn from the first 160 participants of the ongoing ImmuneRACE study and from 1,254 subjects provided by 6 global collaborators. The material from the prospective study consisted of cDNA or gDNA derived from T cells, B-cell-depleted T cells, or PBMCs. The repertoires were released in a freely available public database intended as a resource for research on the immune response to SARS-CoV-2.

A second Seattle source provided samples from volunteer blood donors who had recovered from COVID-19. The collaborating institutions used their own protocols to collect whole blood in K2EDTA tubes. For TCRbeta analysis, collaborators shipped samples in one of three forms: frozen whole blood, isolated PBMCs, or DNA extracted from either of those sample types. What the authors observed across the whole study: Clinical and demographic metadata were provided uncurated, with the amount varying by source and participant.

The receptor was isolated from a man aged 65 to 85 who had recovered from COVID-19. The rearrangement joined TRBV7-2 to TRBJ2-1, with 10 bases aligning to TRBD1. Sequencing was done on a sample of peripheral blood. For the CDR3, the sequence is CASSPTGTGVEQFF. The sequenced DNA is TGTGCCAGCAGCCCGACCGGGACAGGGGTTGAGCAGTTCTTC.